This is a list of T cell receptor beta chains from one sample in a study of blood T cell repertoires in COVID-19. The data were produced by immunoSEQ multiplex PCR, yet TCRdb's version contains in-frame clones alone and is incomplete. The top ten hold 1% of the sample, which has about 310,000 clones, around 87% seen once. The sample consisted of peripheral blood. The receptor set was obtained from a man aged 50 or older with active or convalescent COVID-19. The CDR3 runs from the conserved cysteine through the conserved F or W. Some rows have no size entry. The others give once, few or many, or a class for an expanded clone.

TRBV21-1	-	TRBJ2-5	16	CASSRASGRFRETQYF
TRBV7-8	-	TRBJ2-7	16	CASSLLQLAGAYEQYF
TRBV6-6	-	TRBJ1-5	15	CASRPHDRDNQPQHF
TRBV27	-	TRBJ1-2	13	CASSSSGNYGYTF
TRBV18	-	TRBJ2-1	14	CASSPGTKYNEQFF
TRBV4-3	-	TRBJ1-2	14	CASSQASGFYGYTF
TRBV2	-	TRBJ2-7	14	CASSTGYPTYEQYF
TRBV10-3	-	TRBJ2-3	13	CAISASLTQEQYF
TRBV5-4	-	TRBJ2-5	14	CASSLGGQKETQYF
TRBV2	-	TRBJ1-1	14	CAWFPGRGGTEAFF
TRBV5-1	-	TRBJ2-7	17	CASSLVASGSLGYEQYF
TRBV27	-	TRBJ2-3	15	CASSLYTASTDTQYF
TRBV2	-	TRBJ2-3	14	CASRDLAGGGPQYF
TRBV13	once	TRBJ2-1	13	CASSSTGKDEQFF
TRBV27	once	TRBJ2-7	15	CASSQSRQGTYEQYF
TRBV19	-	TRBJ1-1	14	CASSPWTENTEAFF
TRBV7-3	-	TRBJ1-1	13	CASSLEGDTEAFF